This record looks at one T cell receptor (beta chain) sequence and its context. This entry belongs to a study of blood T cell repertoires in COVID-19. Study summary: Researchers got acute and convalescent COVID-19 samples from the United States, Italy and Spain.

There are 15 residues in the CDR3. Per the germline V gene, CDR1 is WSHSY and CDR2 is SAAADI. With V trimmed by 6 bases and J by 8 bases, 12 bases remained unmatched. Assay: immunoSEQ multiplex PCR; the TCRdb copy retains only in-frame clones and omits some. The sample lists about 140,000 clones; approximately 79% were seen once. Sequenced sample: PBMCs or T cells enriched from blood (not recorded which). The chain uses TRBV10-2 and TRBJ2-1, with TRBD1 identical over 8 bases. The receptor comes from a woman between 50 and 59 years old who had recovered from COVID-19. CDR3 coding DNA: TGCGCCAGCAGGGATGACAGGGGCTTGGTTGATGAGCAGTTCTTC. Amino acid sequence: CASRDDRGLVDEQFF.